This T cell receptor (beta chain) is drawn from a study of shared clonotypes between healthy human individuals. Across the whole study: The composition of the donors was a couple of women and a few men aged 18 to 49.

Repertoires were generated with immunoSEQ multiplex PCR, while TCRdb's copy carries only in-frame clones and drops some. The table has some 1,600,000 clones, 95% to 99% seen once. This CDR3 is built from 13 residues. V trimming: 7 bases; J trimming: 3 bases; junction bases outside the gene matches: 4. The germline CDR1 and CDR2 sequences are LNHDA and SQIVND (reference sequence). The material sequenced was naive CD4+ T cells sorted from blood. Subset specified: CD45RA+ positively selected. The clonotype comes from a man aged 25-40 years in good health. V is TRBV19 and J is TRBJ2-7; 9 nucleotides match TRBD1. CDR3 in amino acids: CASMTGGHYEQYF. CDR3 DNA sequence: TGTGCCAGTATGACAGGGGGACACTACGAGCAGTACTTC.